These 7 T cell receptor beta chains were all obtained from the same sample, sequenced in a study of neurological immune-mediated disorders. TCRdb used MiXCR to reprocess the 5' RACE reads, holding one entry per CDR3 protein. The sample carries tens of thousands of distinct CDR3 sequences, roughly 5% recorded once. The sample comprised PBMCs. Every receptor here comes from a man aged 18 to 30 with multiple sclerosis.

Many counts were recorded for this clonotype. The V gene is TRBV24-1, the J gene TRBJ2-3; D is unclear. V dropped 7 bases and J dropped 4 bases, with 8 bases sitting between them. The CDR3 contains 12 residues. Germline CDR1 is KGHDR and CDR2 is SFDVKD. CDR3 residues: CATSQNADTQYF. CDR3 sequence (DNA): TGTGCCACCAGCCAGAACGCAGATACGCAGTATTTT.

The table lists this clonotype with many counts. This chain joins TRBV12-3 or TRBV12-4 and TRBJ2-1; D is ambiguous. The V end lost 2 bases, the J end lost 1 base, and 6 bases lay between the germline ends. This CDR3 region has 14 residues. CDR3 in amino acids: CASSLRFSYNEQFF. In nucleotides, the CDR3 is TGTGCCAGCAGTTTACGGTTTTCCTACAATGAGCAGTTCTTC.

The table lists this clonotype with many counts. The J gene is TRBJ2-1, the V gene TRBV7-2; D gene ambiguous. V lost 2 bases and J lost 10, with 9 bases in between. The CDR3 is 12 amino acids. CDR1 and CDR2 from the germline V gene are SGHTA and FQGNSA. Written as DNA, the CDR3 is TGTGCCAGCAGCTTATACCGAGGAGAGCAGTTCTTC. This translates into CASSLYRGEQFF.

This clonotype was recorded many times. The rearrangement uses TRBV20-1 and TRBJ2-1, with no clear D. The germline V gene has CDR1 DFQATT and CDR2 SNEGSKA (reference sequence). The CDR3 loop spans 14 amino acids. With 3 bases removed from V and 3 bases from J, the gap between germline ends came to 12 bases. The CDR3 nucleotides are TGCAGTGCTAGGGCCGGCCGCGACTACAATGAGCAGTTCTTC. The encoded protein is CSARAGRDYNEQFF.

On this clonotype: With a much larger clone just one base away, this may be a read error. V usage is TRBV12-3 or TRBV12-4 and J usage is TRBJ2-7; perhaps D is TRBD1 or TRBD2 (5 bases each). The CDR3 sequence is 15 residues long. V shed 8 bases and J shed 5 bases, with 22 bases lying between them. CDR3 region: CASDKGSGKQDEQYF. The CDR3 DNA follows: TGTGCCAGCGATAAGGGGTCGGGAAAGCAAGACGAGCAGTACTTC.

In this sample, this clonotype turned up many times. The V and J genes are TRBV7-2 and TRBJ2-7; TRBD1 aligns across 7 bases. J lost 7 bases, V lost 6 bases, and 12 bases had no gene match. Germline V CDR1 and CDR2: SGHTA, FQGNSA. The CDR3 is 14 amino acids. This CDR3 is CASRTGQPSYEQYF. The CDR3 bases are TGTGCCAGCAGAACGGGACAGCCCAGTTATGAGCAGTACTTC.

Concerning this clonotype itself: Since a much larger clone is just one base distant, this may be a read error. This chain connects TRBV10-3 to TRBJ2-5; the D is unclear. V lost 6 bases to trimming and J lost 1 base, with 6 bases between them. The CDR3 runs 12 residues. CDR1 ENHRY and CDR2 SYGVKD come from the germline V gene. CDR3 DNA sequence: TGTGCCATCAGAGCGACCCAAGAGACCCAGTACTTC. This translates into CAIRATQETQYF.